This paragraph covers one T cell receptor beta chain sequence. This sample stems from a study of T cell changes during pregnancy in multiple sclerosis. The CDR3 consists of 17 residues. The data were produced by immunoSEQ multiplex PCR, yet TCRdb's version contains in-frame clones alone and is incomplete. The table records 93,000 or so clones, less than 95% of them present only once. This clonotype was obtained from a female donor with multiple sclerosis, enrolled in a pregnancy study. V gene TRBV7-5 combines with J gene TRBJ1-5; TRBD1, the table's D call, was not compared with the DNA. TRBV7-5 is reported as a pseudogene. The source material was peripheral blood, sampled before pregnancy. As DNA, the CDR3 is TGTGTCAGAAGCTTAGTCGGAATAGACAGGGGGCTCCAGCCCCAGCATTTT. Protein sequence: CVRSLVGIDRGLQPQHF.